The clone carrying this TCR beta chain was counted ten times or more. Antigen unknown. The data were obtained in a study of T cell repertoires in cytomegalovirus infection. Study context: Both recently identified HLA-C-restricted and well-studied HLA-B-restricted CMV epitopes were used in the study.

Findings and limits, study-wide: Within the response measured ex vivo, HLA-C-restricted CMV-specific TCR beta clonotypes were dominant. Summed frequency of shared TCR beta families picked out CMV carriers who also had the relevant HLA.

This CDR3 is 16 amino acids long. Germline assignment: CDR1 LGHNT and CDR2 FRNRAP. V was clipped by 7 bases and J by 6 bases; unmatched bases: 14. TCRdb reprocessed the reads with MiXCR, giving one entry per CDR3 protein. The table records approximately 990,000 distinct CDR3 sequences, around 30% of them present only once. The sample consisted of cultured CD8+ T cells from PBMCs, taken from culture after CMV antigen stimulation. This TCR derives from a human donor in good health (CMV status not recorded). Some clones in this sample may be carry-over from other donors' samples. The chain joins TRBV12-5 to TRBJ1-2; 10 bases fit TRBD1. The CDR3 bases are TGTGCTAGTGCCTTCCGGACAGGGGGGTTTGCGGATGGCTACACCTTC. Translation: CASAFRTGGFADGYTF. The whole variable domain, filled in from reference TRBV12-5 and TRBJ1-2, reads DARVTQTPRHKVTEMGQEVTMRCQPILGHNTVFWYRQTMMQGLELLAYFRNRAPLDDSGMPKDRFSAEMPDATLATLKIQPSEPRDSAVYFCASAFRTGGFADGYTFGSGTRLTVV.